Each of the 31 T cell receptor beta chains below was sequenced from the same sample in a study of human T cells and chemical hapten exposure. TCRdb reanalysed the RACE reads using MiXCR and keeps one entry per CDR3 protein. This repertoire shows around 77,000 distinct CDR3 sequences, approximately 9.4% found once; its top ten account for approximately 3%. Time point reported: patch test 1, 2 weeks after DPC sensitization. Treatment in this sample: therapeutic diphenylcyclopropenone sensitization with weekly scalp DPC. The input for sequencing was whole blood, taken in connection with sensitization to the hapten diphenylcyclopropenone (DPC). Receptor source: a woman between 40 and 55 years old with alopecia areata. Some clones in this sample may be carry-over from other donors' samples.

The CDR3 region is CASSLSAVSGNTIYF. In nucleotides, the CDR3 is TGTGCCAGCAGCTTGTCGGCAGTCTCTGGAAACACCATATATTTT. The genes are TRBV5-6 and TRBJ1-3; D gene uncertain. CDR1 is SGHDT and CDR2 is YYEEEE in the germline V gene. This CDR3 spans 15 amino acids. The V end was cut by 1 base, the J end by 0 bases, with 8 bases between.

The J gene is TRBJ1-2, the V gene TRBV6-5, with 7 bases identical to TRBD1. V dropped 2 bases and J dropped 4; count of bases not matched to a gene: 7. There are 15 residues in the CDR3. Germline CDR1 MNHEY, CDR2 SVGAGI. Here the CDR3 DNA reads TGTGCCAGCAGTTACCCGGGACAGTGCCTCTATGGCTACACCTTC. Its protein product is CASSYPGQCLYGYTF.

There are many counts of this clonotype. CDR3 coding DNA: TGCGCCAGCAGCTTTGGAGGACAAGAGACCCAGTACTTC. Translated, it gives CASSFGGQETQYF. V is TRBV5-1 and J is TRBJ2-5, with D maybe TRBD2 (5 bases). CDR3 length: 13 amino acids. CDR1 and CDR2 (germline): SGHRS, YFSETQ. Between the trimmed V and J ends, which lost 2 bases and 2 bases, there was a span of 7 bases.

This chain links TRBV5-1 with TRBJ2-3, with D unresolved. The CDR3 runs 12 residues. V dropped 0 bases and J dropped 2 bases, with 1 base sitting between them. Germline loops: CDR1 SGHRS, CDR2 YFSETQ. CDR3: CASSLATDTQYF. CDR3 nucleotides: TGCGCCAGCAGCTTGGCCACAGATACGCAGTATTTT.

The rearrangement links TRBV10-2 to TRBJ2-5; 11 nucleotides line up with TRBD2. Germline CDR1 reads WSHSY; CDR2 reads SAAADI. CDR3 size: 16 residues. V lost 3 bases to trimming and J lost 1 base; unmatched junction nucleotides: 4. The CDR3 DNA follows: TGCGCCAGCAGTGATCTAGCGGGGGGAACCCAAGAGACCCAGTACTTC. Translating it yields CASSDLAGGTQETQYF.

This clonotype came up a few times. The CDR3: CASSYGDSYSNQPQHF. Here the CDR3 DNA reads TGTGCCAGCAGTTACGGTGACAGCTATAGCAATCAGCCCCAGCATTTT. The chain links TRBV6-6 to TRBJ1-5; possibly TRBD1 for D (5 bases). The germline gives CDR1 MNHNY, CDR2 SVGAGI (reference sequence). The V and J ends lost 2 bases and 0 bases respectively, with 11 bases between them. The CDR3 spans 16 residues.

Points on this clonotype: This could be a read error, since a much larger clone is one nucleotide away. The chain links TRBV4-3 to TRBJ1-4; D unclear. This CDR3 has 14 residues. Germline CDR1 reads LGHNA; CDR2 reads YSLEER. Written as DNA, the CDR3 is TGCGCCAGCAGCCACCAGGCAACTGGTGAAAAACTGGTTTTT. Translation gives CASSHQATGEKLVF.

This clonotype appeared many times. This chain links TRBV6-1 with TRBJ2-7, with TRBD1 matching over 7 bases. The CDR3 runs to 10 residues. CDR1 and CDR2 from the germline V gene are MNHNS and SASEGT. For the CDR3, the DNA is TGTGGTACAGGGGACTACGAGCAGTACTTC. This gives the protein CGTGDYEQYF.

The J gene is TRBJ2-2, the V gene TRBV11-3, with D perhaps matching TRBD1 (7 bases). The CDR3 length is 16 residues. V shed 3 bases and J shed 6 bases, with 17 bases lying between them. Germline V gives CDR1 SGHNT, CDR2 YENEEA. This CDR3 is CASSFGQEGPPGELFF. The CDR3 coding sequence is TGTGCCAGCAGCTTTGGACAGGAGGGGCCCCCCGGGGAGCTGTTTTTT.

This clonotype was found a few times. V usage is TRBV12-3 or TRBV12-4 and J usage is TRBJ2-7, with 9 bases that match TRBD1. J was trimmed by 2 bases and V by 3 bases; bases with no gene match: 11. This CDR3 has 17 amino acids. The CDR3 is CASSFGTGRQGAYEQYF. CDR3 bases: TGTGCCAGCAGTTTTGGGACCGGCCGACAGGGGGCCTACGAGCAGTACTTC.

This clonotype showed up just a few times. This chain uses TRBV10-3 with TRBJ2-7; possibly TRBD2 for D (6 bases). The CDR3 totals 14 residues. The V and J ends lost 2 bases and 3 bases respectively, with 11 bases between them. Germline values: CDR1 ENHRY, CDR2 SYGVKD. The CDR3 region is CAISEGGEIYEQYF. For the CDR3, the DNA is TGTGCCATCAGTGAGGGCGGGGAGATCTACGAGCAGTACTTC.

The chain's CDR3 is CSARDRFSNQPQHF. The DNA for the CDR3 is TGCAGTGCAAGGGACAGGTTTAGCAATCAGCCCCAGCATTTT. This chain connects TRBV20-1 to TRBJ1-5; the match to TRBD1 covers 8 bases. This CDR3 region has 14 residues. Trimming took 6 bases from V and 0 from J; bases not matched to a gene: 4. Germline lookup yields CDR1 DFQATT and CDR2 SNEGSKA (reference sequence).

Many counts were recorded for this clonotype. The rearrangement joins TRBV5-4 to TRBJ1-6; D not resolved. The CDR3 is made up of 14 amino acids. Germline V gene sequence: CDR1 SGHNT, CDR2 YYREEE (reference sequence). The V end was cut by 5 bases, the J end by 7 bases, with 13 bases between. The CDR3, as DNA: TGTGCCAGCAGTTCCCTGACGGACAATTCACCCCTCCACTTT. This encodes CASSSLTDNSPLHF.

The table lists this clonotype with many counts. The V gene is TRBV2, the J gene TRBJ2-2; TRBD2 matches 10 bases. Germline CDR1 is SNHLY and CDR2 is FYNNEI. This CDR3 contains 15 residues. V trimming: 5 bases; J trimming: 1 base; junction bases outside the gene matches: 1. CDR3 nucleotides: TGTGCCAGCAGTAGCGGGGGGGAGAACACCGGGGAGCTGTTTTTT. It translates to CASSSGGENTGELFF.

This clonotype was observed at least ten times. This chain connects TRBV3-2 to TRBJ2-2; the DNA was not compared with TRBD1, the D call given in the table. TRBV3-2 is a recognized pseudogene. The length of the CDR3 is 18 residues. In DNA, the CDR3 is TGTGCCAGCAGCCAAGTGAGACAGGGTCGGGCGAACACCGGGGAGCTGTTTTTT. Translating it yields CASSQVRQGRANTGELFF.

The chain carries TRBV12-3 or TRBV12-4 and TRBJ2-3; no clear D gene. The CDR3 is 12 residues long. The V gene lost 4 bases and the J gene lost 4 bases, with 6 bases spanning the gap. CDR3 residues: CASSYSADTQYF. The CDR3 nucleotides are TGTGCCAGCAGTTACTCTGCAGATACGCAGTATTTT.

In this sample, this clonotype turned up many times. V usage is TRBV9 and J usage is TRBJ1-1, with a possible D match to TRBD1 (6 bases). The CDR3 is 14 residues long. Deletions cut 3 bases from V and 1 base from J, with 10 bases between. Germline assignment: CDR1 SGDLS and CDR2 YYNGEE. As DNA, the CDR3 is TGTGCCAGCAGCGCACAGACAGGGAACACTGAAGCTTTCTTT. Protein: CASSAQTGNTEAFF. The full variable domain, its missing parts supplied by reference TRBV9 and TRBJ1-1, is DSGVTQTPKHLITATGQRVTLRCSPRSGDLSVYWYQQSLDQGLQFLIQYYNGEERAKGNILERFSAQQFPDLHSELNLSSLELGDSALYFCASSAQTGNTEAFFGQGTRLTVV.

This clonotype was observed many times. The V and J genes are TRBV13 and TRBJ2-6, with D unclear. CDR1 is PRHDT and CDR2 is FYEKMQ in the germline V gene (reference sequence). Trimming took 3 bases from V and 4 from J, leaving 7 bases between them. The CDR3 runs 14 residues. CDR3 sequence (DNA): TGTGCCAGCAGCTTTTGGTCGGGGGCCAACGTCCTGACTTTC. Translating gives CASSFWSGANVLTF.

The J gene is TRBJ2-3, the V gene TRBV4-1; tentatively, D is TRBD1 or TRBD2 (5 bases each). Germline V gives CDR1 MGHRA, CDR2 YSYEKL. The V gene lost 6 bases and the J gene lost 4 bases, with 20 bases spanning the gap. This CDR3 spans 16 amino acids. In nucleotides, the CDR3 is TGCGCCAGCAGGCCCACCGGGACGGAGGAGCCAGATACGCAGTATTTT. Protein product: CASRPTGTEEPDTQYF.

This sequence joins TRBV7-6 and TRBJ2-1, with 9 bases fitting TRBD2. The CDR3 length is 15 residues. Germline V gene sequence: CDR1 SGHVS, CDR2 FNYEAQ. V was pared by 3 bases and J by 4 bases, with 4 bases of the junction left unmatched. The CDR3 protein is CASSFSLAGYNEQFF. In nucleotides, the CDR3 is TGTGCCAGCAGCTTTAGCCTAGCGGGGTACAATGAGCAGTTCTTC.

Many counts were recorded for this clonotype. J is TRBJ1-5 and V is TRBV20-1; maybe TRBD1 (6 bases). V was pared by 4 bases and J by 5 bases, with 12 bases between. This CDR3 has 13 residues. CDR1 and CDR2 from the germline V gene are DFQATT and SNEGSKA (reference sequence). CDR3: CSANLQGDQPQHF. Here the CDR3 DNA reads TGCAGTGCTAACTTACAGGGTGATCAGCCCCAGCATTTT.

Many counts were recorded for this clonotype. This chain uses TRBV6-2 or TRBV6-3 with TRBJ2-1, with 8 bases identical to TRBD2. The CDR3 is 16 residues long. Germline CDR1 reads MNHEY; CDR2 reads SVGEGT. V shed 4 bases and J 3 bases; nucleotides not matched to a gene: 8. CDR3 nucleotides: TGTGCCAGCAGTTTCTTCGGGGGGGCCGGCTACAATGAGCAGTTCTTC. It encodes CASSFFGGAGYNEQFF.

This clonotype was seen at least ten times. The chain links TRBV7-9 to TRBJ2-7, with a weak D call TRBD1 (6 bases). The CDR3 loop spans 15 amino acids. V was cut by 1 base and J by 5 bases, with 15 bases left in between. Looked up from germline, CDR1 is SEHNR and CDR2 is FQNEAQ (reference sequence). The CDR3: CASSLEGQGYDEQYF. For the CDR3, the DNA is TGTGCCAGCAGCTTAGAGGGCCAGGGGTATGACGAGCAGTACTTC.

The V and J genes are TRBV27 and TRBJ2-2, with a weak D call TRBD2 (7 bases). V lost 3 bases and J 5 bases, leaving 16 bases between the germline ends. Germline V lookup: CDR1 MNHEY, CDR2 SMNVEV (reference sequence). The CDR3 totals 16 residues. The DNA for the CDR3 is TGTGCCAGCAGTTTGGGGGGGGGGCTCCTGACCGGGGAGCTGTTTTTT. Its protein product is CASSLGGGLLTGELFF.

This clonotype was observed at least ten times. DNA for the CDR3: TGCGCCAGCAGCTATGAGGGGGTAATGAACACTGAAGCTTTCTTT. It yields the protein CASSYEGVMNTEAFF. The rearrangement links TRBV5-1 to TRBJ1-1; D perhaps matches TRBD1 (6 bases). CDR1 SGHRS and CDR2 YFSETQ come from the germline V gene. The V gene lost 3 bases and the J gene lost 0 bases, with 12 bases spanning the gap. The CDR3 runs to 15 residues. The variable domain in full, completed from reference TRBV5-1 and TRBJ1-1, reads KAGVTQTPRYLIKTRGQQVTLSCSPISGHRSVSWYQQTPGQGLQFLFEYFSETQRNKGNFPGRFSGRQFSNSRSEMNVSTLELGDSALYLCASSYEGVMNTEAFFGQGTRLTVV.

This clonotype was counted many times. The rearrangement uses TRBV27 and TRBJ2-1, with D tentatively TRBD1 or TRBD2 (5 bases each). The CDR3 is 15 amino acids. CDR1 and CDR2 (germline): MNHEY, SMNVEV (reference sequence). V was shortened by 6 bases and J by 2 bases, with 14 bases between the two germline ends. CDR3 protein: CASSLFGGTYNEQFF. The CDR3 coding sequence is TGTGCCAGCAGCCTCTTTGGGGGTACCTACAATGAGCAGTTCTTC.

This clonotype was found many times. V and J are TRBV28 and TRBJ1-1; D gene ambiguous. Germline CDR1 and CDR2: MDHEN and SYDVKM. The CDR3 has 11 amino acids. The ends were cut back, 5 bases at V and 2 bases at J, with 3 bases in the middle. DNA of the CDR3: TGTGCCAGCAGTGTTAACACTGAAGCTTTCTTT. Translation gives CASSVNTEAFF.

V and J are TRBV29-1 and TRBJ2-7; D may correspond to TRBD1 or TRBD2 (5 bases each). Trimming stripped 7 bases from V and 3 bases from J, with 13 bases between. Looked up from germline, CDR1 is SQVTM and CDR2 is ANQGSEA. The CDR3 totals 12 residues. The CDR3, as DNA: TGCAGCGCCATAGGGACCCGCTACGAGCAGTACTTC. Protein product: CSAIGTRYEQYF.

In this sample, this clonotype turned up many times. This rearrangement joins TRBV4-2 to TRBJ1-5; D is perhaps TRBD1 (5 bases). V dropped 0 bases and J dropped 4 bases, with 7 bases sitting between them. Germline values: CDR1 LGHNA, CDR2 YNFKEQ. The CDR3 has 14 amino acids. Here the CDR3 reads CASSQERGNQPQHF. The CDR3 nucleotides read TGTGCCAGCAGCCAAGAACGGGGGAATCAGCCCCAGCATTTT.

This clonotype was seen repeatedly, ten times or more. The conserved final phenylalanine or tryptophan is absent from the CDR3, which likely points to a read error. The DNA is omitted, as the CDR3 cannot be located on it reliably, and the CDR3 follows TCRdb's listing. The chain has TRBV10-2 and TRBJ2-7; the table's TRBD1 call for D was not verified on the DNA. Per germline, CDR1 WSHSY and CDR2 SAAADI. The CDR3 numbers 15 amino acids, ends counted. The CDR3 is CASSESRIASSPPRL.

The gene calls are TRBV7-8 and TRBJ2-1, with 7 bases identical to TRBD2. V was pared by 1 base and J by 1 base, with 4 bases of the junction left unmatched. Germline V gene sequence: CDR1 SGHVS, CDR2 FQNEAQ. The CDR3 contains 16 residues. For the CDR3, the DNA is TGTGCCAGCAGCTTAGATGCAGCGGGGTCCTACAATGAGCAGTTCTTC. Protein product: CASSLDAAGSYNEQFF.